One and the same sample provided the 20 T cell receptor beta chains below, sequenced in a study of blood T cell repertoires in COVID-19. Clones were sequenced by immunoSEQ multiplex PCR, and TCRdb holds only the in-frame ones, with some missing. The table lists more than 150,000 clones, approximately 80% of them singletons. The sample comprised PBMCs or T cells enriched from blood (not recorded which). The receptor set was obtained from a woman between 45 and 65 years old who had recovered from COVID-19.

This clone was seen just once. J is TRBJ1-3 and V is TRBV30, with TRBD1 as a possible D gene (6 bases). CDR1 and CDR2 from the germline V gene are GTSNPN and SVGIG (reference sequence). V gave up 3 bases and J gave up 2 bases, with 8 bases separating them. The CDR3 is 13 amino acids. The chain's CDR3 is CAWSPGAGNTIYF. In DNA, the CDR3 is TGTGCCTGGAGCCCAGGGGCTGGAAACACCATATATTTT.

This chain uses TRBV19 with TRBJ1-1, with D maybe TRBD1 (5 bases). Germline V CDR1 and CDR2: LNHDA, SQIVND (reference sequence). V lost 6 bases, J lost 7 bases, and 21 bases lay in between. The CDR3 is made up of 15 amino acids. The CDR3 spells CASRPLGGSQDEAFF. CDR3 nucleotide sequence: TGTGCCAGTAGGCCGTTGGGAGGGTCACAGGATGAAGCTTTCTTT.

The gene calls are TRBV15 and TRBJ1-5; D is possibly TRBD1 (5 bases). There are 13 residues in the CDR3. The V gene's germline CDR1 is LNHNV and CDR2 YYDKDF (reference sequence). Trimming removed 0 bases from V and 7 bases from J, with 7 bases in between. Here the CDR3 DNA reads TGTGCCACCAGCAGAGACAGGGTACAGCCCCAGCATTTT. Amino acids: CATSRDRVQPQHF.

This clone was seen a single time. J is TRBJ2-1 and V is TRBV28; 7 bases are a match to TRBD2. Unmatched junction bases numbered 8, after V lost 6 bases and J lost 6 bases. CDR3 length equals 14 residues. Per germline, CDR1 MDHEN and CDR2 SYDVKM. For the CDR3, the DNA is TGTGCCAGCAGCCTCACAGCGGGGTTCAATGAGCAGTTCTTC. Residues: CASSLTAGFNEQFF.

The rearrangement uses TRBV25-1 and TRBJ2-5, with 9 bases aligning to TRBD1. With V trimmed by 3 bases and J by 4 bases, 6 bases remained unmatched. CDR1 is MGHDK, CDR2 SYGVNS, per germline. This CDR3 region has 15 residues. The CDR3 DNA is TGTGCCAGCAGTGATGGGACAGGGATCGGAGAGACCCAGTACTTC. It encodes CASSDGTGIGETQYF.

Here the CDR3 reads CASSSKTGVTDTQYF. As DNA, the CDR3 is TGCGCCAGCAGCTCCAAGACAGGGGTGACAGATACGCAGTATTTT. The rearrangement uses TRBV5-1 and TRBJ2-3, with 8 bases matching TRBD1. The V gene end was trimmed by 3 bases and the J gene end by 3 bases; junction bases not matched to a gene: 6. Germline CDR1 SGHRS, CDR2 YFSETQ. This CDR3 spans 15 amino acids.

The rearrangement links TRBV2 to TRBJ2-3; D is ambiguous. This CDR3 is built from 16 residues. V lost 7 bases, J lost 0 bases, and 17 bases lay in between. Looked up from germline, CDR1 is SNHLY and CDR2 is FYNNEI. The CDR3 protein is CASTEVGYPSTDTQYF. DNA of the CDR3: TGTGCCAGCACAGAGGTAGGCTACCCTAGCACAGATACGCAGTATTTT.

This CDR3 reads CASSQEWGAGQPQHF. The CDR3 DNA follows: TGCGCCAGCAGCCAAGAATGGGGCGCAGGGCAGCCCCAGCATTTT. J is TRBJ1-5 and V is TRBV4-1, with a tentative D call TRBD1 (5 bases). Trimming pared 0 bases from V and 7 bases from J, leaving 13 bases between. The CDR3 is made up of 15 amino acids. From germline, CDR1 is MGHRA and CDR2 YSYEKL.

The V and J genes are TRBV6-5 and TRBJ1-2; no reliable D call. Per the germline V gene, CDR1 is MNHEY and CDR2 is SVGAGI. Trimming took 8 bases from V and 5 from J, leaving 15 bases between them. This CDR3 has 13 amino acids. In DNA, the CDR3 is TGTGCCAGCCGTTCGGGGATTTATTATGGCTACACCTTC. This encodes CASRSGIYYGYTF.

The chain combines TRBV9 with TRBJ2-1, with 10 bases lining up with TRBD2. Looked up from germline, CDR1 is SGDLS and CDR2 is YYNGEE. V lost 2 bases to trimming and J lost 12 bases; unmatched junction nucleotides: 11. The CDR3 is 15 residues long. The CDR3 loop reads CASSVTSGLPEGQFF. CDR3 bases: TGTGCCAGCAGCGTGACTAGCGGGCTCCCCGAAGGGCAGTTCTTC.

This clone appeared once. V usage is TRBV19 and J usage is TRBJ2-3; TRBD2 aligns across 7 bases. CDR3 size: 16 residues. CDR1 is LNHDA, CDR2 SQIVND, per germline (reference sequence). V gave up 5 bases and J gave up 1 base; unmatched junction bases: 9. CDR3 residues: CASSQGAGVGTDTQYF. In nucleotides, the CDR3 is TGTGCCAGTAGTCAAGGGGCGGGAGTTGGCACAGATACGCAGTATTTT.

DNA for the CDR3: TGTGCCATCAGTGTTGAGCGGGAGGTTATTACCGGGGAGCTGTTTTTT. It translates to CAISVEREVITGELFF. The genes are TRBV10-3 and TRBJ2-2, with 9 positions matching TRBD2. CDR1 and CDR2 (germline): ENHRY, SYGVKD. The CDR3 is 16 residues long. V dropped 4 bases and J dropped 5; count of bases not matched to a gene: 8.

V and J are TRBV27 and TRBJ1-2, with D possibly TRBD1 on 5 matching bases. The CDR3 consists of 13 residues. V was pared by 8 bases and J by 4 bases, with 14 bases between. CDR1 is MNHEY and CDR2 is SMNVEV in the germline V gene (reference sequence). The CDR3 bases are TGTGCCAGCGGTCCTGGGGGGATCTATGGCTACACCTTC. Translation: CASGPGGIYGYTF.

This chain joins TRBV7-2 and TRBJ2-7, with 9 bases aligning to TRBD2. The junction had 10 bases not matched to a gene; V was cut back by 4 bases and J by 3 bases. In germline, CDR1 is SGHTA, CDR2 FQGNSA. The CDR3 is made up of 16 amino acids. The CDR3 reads CASSSSSNSGSYEQYF. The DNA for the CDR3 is TGTGCCAGCAGCTCTTCGTCTAATAGCGGGAGCTACGAGCAGTACTTC.

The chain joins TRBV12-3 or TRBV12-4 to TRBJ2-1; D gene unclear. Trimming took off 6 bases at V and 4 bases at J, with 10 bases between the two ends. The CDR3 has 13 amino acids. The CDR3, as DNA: TGTGCCAGCAGCCTTACAGCTTACAATGAGCAGTTCTTC. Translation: CASSLTAYNEQFF.

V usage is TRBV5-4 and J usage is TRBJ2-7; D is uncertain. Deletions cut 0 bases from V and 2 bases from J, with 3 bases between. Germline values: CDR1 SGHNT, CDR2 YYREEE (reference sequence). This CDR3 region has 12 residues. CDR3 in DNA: TGTGCCAGCAGCTTGGCTACCTACGAGCAGTACTTC. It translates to CASSLATYEQYF.

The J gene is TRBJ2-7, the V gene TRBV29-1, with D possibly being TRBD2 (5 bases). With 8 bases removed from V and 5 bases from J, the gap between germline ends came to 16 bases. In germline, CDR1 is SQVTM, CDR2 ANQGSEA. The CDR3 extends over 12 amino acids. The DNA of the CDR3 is TGCAGCTTCAGGCGGGCAGCGGACGAGCAGTACTTC. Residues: CSFRRAADEQYF.

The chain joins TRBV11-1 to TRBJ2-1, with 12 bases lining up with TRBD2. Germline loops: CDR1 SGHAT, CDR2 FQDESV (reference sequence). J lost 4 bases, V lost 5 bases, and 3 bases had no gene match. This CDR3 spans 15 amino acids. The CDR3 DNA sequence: TGTGCCAGCAGCCCGGGGACTAGCGGGTACAATGAGCAGTTCTTC. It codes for CASSPGTSGYNEQFF. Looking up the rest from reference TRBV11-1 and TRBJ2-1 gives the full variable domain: EAEVAQSPRYKITEKSQAVAFWCDPISGHATLYWYRQILGQGPELLVQFQDESVVDDSQLPKDRFSAERLKGVDSTLKIQPAELGDSAMYLCASSPGTSGYNEQFFGPGTRLTVL.

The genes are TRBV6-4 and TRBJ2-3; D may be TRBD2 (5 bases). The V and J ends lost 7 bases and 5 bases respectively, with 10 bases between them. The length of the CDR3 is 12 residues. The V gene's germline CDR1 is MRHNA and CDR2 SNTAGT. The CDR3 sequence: CASTGWRDTQYF. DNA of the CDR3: TGTGCCAGCACGGGGTGGAGAGATACGCAGTATTTT.

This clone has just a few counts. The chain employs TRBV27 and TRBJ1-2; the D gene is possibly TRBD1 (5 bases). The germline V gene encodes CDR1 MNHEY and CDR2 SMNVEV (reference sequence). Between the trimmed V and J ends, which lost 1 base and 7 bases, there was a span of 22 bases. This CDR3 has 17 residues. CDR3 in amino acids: CASSLLAGRLSSSGYTF. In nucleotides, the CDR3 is TGTGCCAGCAGTTTATTAGCGGGGCGTCTTAGTTCAAGTGGCTACACCTTC.